This T cell receptor beta chain was retrieved from a study of T cell responses to AZD1222 COVID-19 vaccine. Points from the study as a whole: Spike-spanning, vaccine-associated CD4 TCRs were dominant at 160-218 and 743-854. Donors skewed white British and female; clonal diversity was possibly underestimated.

Concerning this clone: Its antigen is not known.

The V end lost 1 base, the J end lost 1 base, and 6 bases lay between the germline ends. Germline loops: CDR1 MNHNS, CDR2 SASEGT. The CDR3 has 14 residues. Produced via immunoSEQ multiplex PCR; TCRdb's table is partial and in-frame only. This sample has 65,000 to 85,000 clones, with under 90% found just once. The clonotype originates from an adult who received the AZD1222 COVID-19 vaccine. This chain links TRBV6-1 with TRBJ2-3; D may be TRBD1 or TRBD2 (5 bases each). This specimen was peripheral blood, taken 28 days after the second AZD1222 dose. The CDR3 protein is CASSEGDGTDTQYF. CDR3 coding DNA: TGTGCCAGCAGTGAAGGGGACGGCACAGATACGCAGTATTTT.